This T cell receptor beta chain is from a study of blood T cell repertoires in COVID-19 (dated by TCRdb to the early 2020s). With respect to the entire study: Samples covering the acute and convalescent phases of COVID-19 were provided by collaborators in the United States, Italy and Spain. The prospective study material was composed of cDNA or gDNA derived from T cells, B-cell-depleted T cells, or PBMCs. A de-identified subject ID, COVID-19 status, age in years and sex were almost always included in the sample metadata. HLA class I and class II types, where available, came from metadata supplied by the sample provider rather than from assay-based typing. Deeply sampled blood TCRbeta repertoires from subjects exposed to, actively infected with, or recovered from COVID-19 were included in the dataset. Samples came from the ongoing ImmuneRACE study (first 160 participants) plus 1,254 subjects from 6 global collaborators. A freely available public database, intended as a resource for researchers studying the immune response to SARS-CoV-2, is where the repertoires were released.

For this clone: No antigen is known for it. No base qualities exist here, and no much larger clone lies one base off it.

TCRbeta CDR3 regions were amplified from genomic DNA by means of the immunoSEQ Assay, a bias-controlled multiplex PCR. The paper's processing steps were these. Within the assay, amplification of reference gene primers was used to estimate how many nucleated cells each sample contained. To quantify the absolute abundance of each unique TCRbeta CDR3 rearrangement, sequence reads were collapsed and filtered. For each sample, productive Simpson clonality was calculated as the square root of Simpson's diversity index across productive rearrangements. TCRdb limited this immuneACCESS table to in-frame rearrangements with V and J called. A share of clones is missing; checked studies link under half to unresolved V genes, and the rest is unexplained. Clonal size and the V and J genes are those of that table, whereas D and trimming came from the DNA. The sample includes 150,000 to 200,000 clones, with approximately 87% observed a single time. The ten largest clones represent roughly an eighth of the sample.

CDR1 LNHDA and CDR2 SQIVND were looked up in the germline V gene (reference sequence). The germline ends are 9 bases apart after V is trimmed by 4 bases and J by 0 bases. The CDR3 starts with the cysteine, ends with the phenylalanine, and has 15 residues. Only the CDR3 region is kept as DNA, spanning 45 bases read in frame from base 1. The research as a whole found: The amount of clinical and demographic metadata varied by source and participant and was provided uncurated.

One collaborating source in Seattle enrolled patients during active infection and followed them longitudinally through the course of disease. The collaborating institutions used their own protocols to collect whole blood in K2EDTA tubes. Collaborator samples were shipped for TCRbeta analysis as frozen whole blood, isolated PBMCs, or DNA extracted from either sample type. The origin of this receptor is a woman aged 70-85 years with COVID-19, enrolled during active disease. Sample: peripheral blood. Recombination joined TRBV19 with TRBJ1-4, and the D gene may be TRBD1, 6 bases matching. The DNA sequence is as follows: TGTGCCAGTAGTAAAGGGGGTGCAACTAATGAAAAACTGTTTTTT. This encodes CASSKGGATNEKLFF.